Each of the 27 T cell receptor beta chains below was sequenced from the same sample in a study of cytomegalovirus exposure and HLA in healthy donors (dated by TCRdb to about 2017). The library was obtained by the immunoSEQ multiplex PCR assay. For the multiplex PCR, a mixture combining 60 forward primers for TCR Vbeta segments and 13 reverse primers for TCR Jbeta segments was used. The immuneACCESS repertoire file appears here via TCRdb, limited to in-frame rearrangements. These files lack a portion of the clones; in checked studies, under half of the deficit traces to unresolved V genes, and the cause of the others is not known. The sample data list tens of thousands of clones, and around 77% of these were observed just once. Of the sample, less than 10% is held by the ten largest clones. The specimen sequenced was PBMCs. Source of these receptors: a woman aged 25 to 39 in good health and CMV-seropositive.

The J gene is TRBJ1-2, the V gene TRBV29-1, with 9 bases that match TRBD1. This CDR3 is 17 amino acids long. After removal of 6 bases from V and 4 bases from J, the junction contained 18 bases not matched to a gene. Germline CDR1 is SQVTM and CDR2 is ANQGSEA. DNA for the CDR3: TGCAGCGTAAGAGACGTCCCGGGACAGGGTGGAATCTATGGCTACACCTTC. Translating it yields CSVRDVPGQGGIYGYTF.

The J gene is TRBJ2-2, the V gene TRBV11-3, with TRBD2 matching 12 bases. CDR3 length equals 20 residues. The J segment lost 0 bases and the V segment lost 2 bases, leaving 10 bases of the junction unmatched. Germline-derived CDR1 and CDR2 are SGHNT and YENEEA. CDR3 sequence: CASSLSFPTSGSANTGELFF. The CDR3 DNA reads as TGTGCCAGCAGCTTAAGCTTTCCGACTAGCGGGAGTGCGAACACCGGGGAGCTGTTTTTT. Looking up the rest from reference TRBV11-3 and TRBJ2-2 gives the full variable domain: EAGVVQSPRYKIIEKKQPVAFWCNPISGHNTLYWYLQNLGQGPELLIRYENEEAVDDSQLPKDRFSAERLKGVDSTLKIQPAELGDSAVYLCASSLSFPTSGSANTGELFFGEGSRLTVL.

The chain has TRBV7-8 and TRBJ1-3, with 9 positions matching TRBD1. Germline CDR1 and CDR2: SGHVS and FQNEAQ. V gave up 6 bases and J gave up 6 bases; unmatched junction bases: 6. The CDR3 has 14 amino acids. The DNA of the CDR3 is TGTGCCAGCAGTCATACAGGGGGCGAAAACACCATATATTTT. It codes for CASSHTGGENTIYF.

The V gene is TRBV19, the J gene TRBJ2-3; 7 bases are a match to TRBD2. This CDR3 comprises 15 residues. Looked up from germline, CDR1 is LNHDA and CDR2 is SQIVND (reference sequence). Trimming cost V 5 bases and J 2 bases; bases outside gene matches: 7. The CDR3 DNA sequence: TGTGCCAGTAGTCGGGGGGACTGGGACACAGATACGCAGTATTTT. This translates into CASSRGDWDTDTQYF.

The chain combines TRBV18 with TRBJ2-1, with TRBD1 identical over 10 bases. The CDR3 length is 17 residues. CDR1 is KGHSH and CDR2 is LQKENI in the germline V gene. V shed 5 bases, J shed 1 base, and the junction held 8 bases outside the gene matches. The CDR3 sequence: CASSVRDRGLSYNEQFF. CDR3 DNA sequence: TGTGCCAGCTCAGTCCGGGACAGGGGCCTTTCCTACAATGAGCAGTTCTTC.

CDR3 amino acids: CASRQTGGYSNQPQHF. The CDR3 DNA reads as TGTGCCAGCAGGCAAACAGGGGGGTATAGCAATCAGCCCCAGCATTTT. This chain links TRBV28 with TRBJ1-5, with 8 bases fitting TRBD1. The V gene's germline CDR1 is MDHEN and CDR2 SYDVKM. The CDR3 is 16 amino acids. The V and J ends lost 6 bases and 0 bases, in that order; junction bases with no gene match: 7. Drawing the rest from reference TRBV28 and TRBJ1-5, the complete variable domain is DVKVTQSSRYLVKRTGEKVFLECVQDMDHENMFWYRQDPGLGLRLIYFSYDVKMKEKGDIPEGYSVSREKKERFSLILESASTNQTSMYLCASRQTGGYSNQPQHFGDGTRLSIL.

The J gene is TRBJ1-2, the V gene TRBV5-1; the D is unclear. Trimming left V 0 bases short and J 2 bases short, with 8 bases between. Germline V gives CDR1 SGHRS, CDR2 YFSETQ. The CDR3 is 14 residues long. The CDR3 nucleotides are TGCGCCAGCAGCTTGGAAGCTGTCAACTATGGCTACACCTTC. This translates into CASSLEAVNYGYTF.

The chain carries TRBV19 and TRBJ2-5, with D possibly being TRBD2 (5 bases). The DNA end favors TRBJ2-7, so the J call may be wrong. This CDR3 region has 14 residues. The germline CDR1 and CDR2 sequences are LNHDA and SQIVND (reference sequence). Here the CDR3 reads CASSIATYGNEQYF. As DNA, the CDR3 is TGTGCCAGTAGTATAGCGACCTACGGGAACGAGCAGTACTTC.

This clone showed up just once. The chain uses TRBV27 and TRBJ1-5, with a possible D match to TRBD1 (6 bases). The CDR3 extends over 15 amino acids. Germline CDR1 is MNHEY and CDR2 is SMNVEV (reference sequence). The ends were cut back, 3 bases at V and 4 bases at J, with 13 bases in the middle. The CDR3 is CASSLGGGSNQPQHF. CDR3 in DNA: TGTGCCAGCAGTTTGGGAGGGGGAAGTAATCAGCCCCAGCATTTT.

The rearrangement uses TRBV30 and TRBJ2-7, with TRBD1 as a possible D gene (5 bases). Trimming removed 4 bases from V and 0 bases from J, with 10 bases in between. The CDR3 runs to 13 residues. Germline assignment: CDR1 GTSNPN and CDR2 SVGIG (reference sequence). In DNA, the CDR3 is TGTGCCTGGACAGGGTACAACTCCTACGAGCAGTACTTC. Its protein is CAWTGYNSYEQYF.

The chain employs TRBV30 and TRBJ2-7, with TRBD2 identical over 7 bases. Per the germline V gene, CDR1 is GTSNPN and CDR2 is SVGIG (reference sequence). The junction had 1 base not matched to a gene; V was cut back by 5 bases and J by 0 bases. This CDR3 is 12 amino acids long. CDR3 DNA sequence: TGTGCCTGGCGCGGGAGCTCCTACGAGCAGTACTTC. Translating it yields CAWRGSSYEQYF.

This chain links TRBV6-1 with TRBJ2-7; 11 bases are shared with TRBD1. Trimming took 4 bases from V and 3 from J; bases not matched to a gene: 2. CDR3 length: 14 residues. Germline values: CDR1 MNHNS, CDR2 SASEGT. The CDR3 is CASSAGTGGYEQYF. Here the CDR3 DNA reads TGTGCCAGCAGTGCCGGGACAGGGGGCTACGAGCAGTACTTC.

Notes on this clone: The junction does not match germline at one end; this may be a read error. This chain uses TRBV5-1 with TRBJ2-5; 7 nucleotides line up with TRBD1. This CDR3 is 15 amino acids long. The germline gives CDR1 SGHRS, CDR2 YFSETQ. CDR3 DNA sequence: TGCCCCAGCAGCTTGGCGATCGACAGGGAAAAGACCCAGTACTTC. Translation gives CPSSLAIDREKTQYF.

This chain uses TRBV5-4 with TRBJ1-1; D might be TRBD1 (6 bases). Trimming left V 6 bases short and J 5 bases short, with 23 bases between. CDR1 and CDR2 (germline): SGHNT, YYREEE (reference sequence). The CDR3 totals 16 residues. CDR3 loop: CASTPMAGAVLTEAFF. The CDR3 DNA reads TGTGCCAGCACCCCGATGGCGGGGGCCGTCTTGACTGAAGCTTTCTTT. Combining the CDR3 with reference TRBV5-4 and TRBJ1-1 gives the whole variable domain ETGVTQSPTHLIKTRGQQVTLRCSSQSGHNTVSWYQQALGQGPQFIFQYYREEENGRGNFPPRFSGLQFPNYSSELNVNALELDDSALYLCASTPMAGAVLTEAFFGQGTRLTVV.

The chain employs TRBV25-1 and TRBJ1-1; 7 bases line up with TRBD1. CDR1 and CDR2 (germline): MGHDK, SYGVNS. The CDR3 consists of 15 residues. J was trimmed by 1 base and V by 5 bases; bases with no gene match: 7. The CDR3 sequence is CASSPQGGWNTEAFF. CDR3 DNA: TGTGCCAGCAGTCCCCAGGGGGGATGGAACACTGAAGCTTTCTTT.

V gene TRBV2 combines with J gene TRBJ2-7; 9 nucleotides align to TRBD1. Germline CDR1 SNHLY, CDR2 FYNNEI. CDR3 length: 15 residues. V was clipped by 10 bases and J by 3 bases; unmatched bases: 13. The DNA for the CDR3 is TGTGCCACCTCACTCCGGGGGACAGGGATCTACGAGCAGTACTTC. Translated, it gives CATSLRGTGIYEQYF. Filled out from reference TRBV2 and TRBJ2-7, the complete variable domain reads EPEVTQTPSHQVTQMGQEVILRCVPISNHLYFYWYRQILGQKVEFLVSFYNNEISEKSEIFDDQFSVERPDGSNFTLKIRSTKLEDSAMYFCATSLRGTGIYEQYFGPGTRLTVT.

This chain links TRBV2 with TRBJ1-4; D is unclear. Germline V gives CDR1 SNHLY, CDR2 FYNNEI. The CDR3 consists of 11 residues. V lost 10 bases and J 3 bases, leaving 6 bases between the germline ends. CDR3 bases: TGTGCCACCTTCGCTAATGAAAAACTGTTTTTT. It is translated as CATFANEKLFF.

CDR3 nucleotides: TGTGCCAGCAGCTTACAACAGGGATACTATAGCAATCAGCCCCAGCATTTT. Protein: CASSLQQGYYSNQPQHF. V usage is TRBV7-8 and J usage is TRBJ1-5; D is possibly TRBD1 (6 bases). The V and J ends lost 2 bases and 0 bases respectively, with 14 bases between them. The CDR3 length is 17 residues. CDR1 is SGHVS, CDR2 FQNEAQ, per germline.

The chain links TRBV7-6 to TRBJ2-5; 11 bases align to TRBD2. V shed 1 base and J 4 bases; nucleotides not matched to a gene: 11. The CDR3 loop spans 18 amino acids. The germline CDR1 and CDR2 sequences are SGHVS and FNYEAQ. DNA for the CDR3: TGTGCCAGCAGCTTAGGGATAGCGGGGGGGCCCAGGGGAGAGACCCAGTACTTC. Its translation is CASSLGIAGGPRGETQYF.

The chain has TRBV9 and TRBJ2-5; no clear D. From germline, CDR1 is SGDLS and CDR2 YYNGEE. V was shortened by 0 bases and J by 5 bases, with 11 bases between the two germline ends. The CDR3 is made up of 14 amino acids. The CDR3 protein is CASSVEADEETQYF. In DNA, the CDR3 is TGTGCCAGCAGCGTAGAGGCGGATGAGGAGACCCAGTACTTC.

The chain recombines TRBV19 with TRBJ1-1, with D uncertain. The germline V gene has CDR1 LNHDA and CDR2 SQIVND (reference sequence). The germline V and J ends were trimmed by 5 bases and 4 bases, with 11 bases remaining between them. This CDR3 contains 13 residues. The CDR3: CASSPRASTEAFF. The CDR3 coding sequence is TGTGCCAGTAGTCCGAGGGCGTCCACTGAAGCTTTCTTT. The full variable domain, rest sourced from reference TRBV19 and TRBJ1-1, is DGGITQSPKYLFRKEGQNVTLSCEQNLNHDAMYWYRQDPGQGLRLIYYSQIVNDFQKGDIAEGYSVSREKKESFPLTVTSAQKNPTAFYLCASSPRASTEAFFGQGTRLTVV.

There are a few counts of this clone. This chain uses TRBV7-9 with TRBJ1-2; D gene ambiguous. Trimming cost V 7 bases and J 8 bases, with 14 bases left between them. Germline V gene data show CDR1 as SEHNR and CDR2 as FQNEAQ (reference sequence). The CDR3 is 12 residues long. The CDR3 is CASTTALEGYTF. CDR3 nucleotides: TGTGCCAGCACTACGGCTTTGGAGGGCTACACCTTC.

V is TRBV28 and J is TRBJ1-1, with unresolved D. The V gene lost 6 bases and the J gene lost 9 bases, with 14 bases spanning the gap. CDR3 length: 12 residues. Germline CDR1 is MDHEN and CDR2 is SYDVKM. The CDR3 nucleotides are TGTGCCAGCAGACAGCCTTCCTTCAAAGCTTTCTTT. Its translation is CASRQPSFKAFF.

The chain employs TRBV6-1 and TRBJ1-1; D gene unclear. V was trimmed by 0 bases and J by 1 base, leaving 6 bases between them. Germline CDR1 is MNHNS and CDR2 is SASEGT. This CDR3 has 14 residues. The CDR3 reads CASSEAAENTEAFF. The CDR3 nucleotides are TGTGCCAGCAGTGAAGCGGCAGAGAACACTGAAGCTTTCTTT.

V is TRBV19 and J is TRBJ2-5; TRBD2 agrees at 9 bases. In germline, CDR1 is LNHDA, CDR2 SQIVND (reference sequence). The CDR3 totals 17 residues. J gave up 1 base and V 3 bases, and 9 bases lay outside the gene matches. The CDR3 sequence is CASSIPRAGGTQETQYF. The DNA of the CDR3 is TGTGCCAGTAGTATCCCTCGAGCGGGGGGAACCCAAGAGACCCAGTACTTC. The full variable domain, its missing parts supplied by reference TRBV19 and TRBJ2-5, is DGGITQSPKYLFRKEGQNVTLSCEQNLNHDAMYWYRQDPGQGLRLIYYSQIVNDFQKGDIAEGYSVSREKKESFPLTVTSAQKNPTAFYLCASSIPRAGGTQETQYFGPGTRLLVL.

The genes are TRBV14 and TRBJ1-2, with D possibly being TRBD1 (5 bases). V was trimmed by 1 base and J by 4 bases, leaving 16 bases between them. CDR3 length equals 16 residues. The germline V gene encodes CDR1 SGHDN and CDR2 FVKESK. The CDR3 loop reads CASSQADSHRPYGYTF. DNA of the CDR3: TGTGCCAGCAGCCAAGCCGACAGCCATCGACCCTATGGCTACACCTTC. The full variable domain, with the rest looked up from reference TRBV14 and TRBJ1-2, is EAGVTQFPSHSVIEKGQTVTLRCDPISGHDNLYWYRRVMGKEIKFLLHFVKESKQDESGMPNNRFLAERTGGTYSTLKVQPAELEDSGVYFCASSQADSHRPYGYTFGSGTRLTVV.

As for this clone: This same CDR3 is encoded by further DNA sequences in the sample. The chain is built from TRBV30 and TRBJ2-7; 7 bases are shared with TRBD2. Germline V gives CDR1 GTSNPN, CDR2 SVGIG (reference sequence). V lost 2 bases, J lost 3 bases, and 1 base stayed unmatched. The CDR3 is 12 residues long. In DNA, the CDR3 is TGTGCCTGGAGTCCGGGGGGCTACGAGCAGTACTTC. It specifies CAWSPGGYEQYF.